Described below is a single T cell receptor (beta chain) sequence and its context. Its antigen is not yet known. Base qualities were left out, and no much larger clone turns up one base away. Genomic DNA was isolated using the Qiagen DNeasy kit from unsorted PBMCs as well as from negatively selected CD4+ and CD8+ fractions. Using primers that anneal to V and J segments, immunoSEQ multiplex PCR amplified the TCR beta CDR3 regions. A synthetic immune receptor repertoire was used to minimize amplification bias, and remaining bias was computationally removed after sequencing. The study's own analysis went as follows. Repertoire diversity was quantified as the Shannon entropy index using custom Python scripts. The unsorted, CD4+ and CD8+ repertoires were each analyzed separately, with the exception of combined analyses, where CD4+ and CD8+ sequences were merged in silico. A clone was considered expanded if an increase in frequency of at least 2-fold after treatment relative to C1D1 was found, and a pseudocount of 0.5 was applied to clones undetected at baseline. Singleton clones were defined as clones with 0 or 1 copy at C1D1, and non-singleton clones were defined as clones with 2 or more copies. Clones expanded in unsorted samples were annotated as CD4+, CD8+ or unknown by matching protein sequences in sorted samples from the same patient. Wilcoxon tests on paired samples were used to test changes in diversity from C1D1 to C4D1. What TCRdb holds here is the immuneACCESS table cut down to in-frame rearrangements. Part of the clones is not present; checked against another copy, under half of the missing clones reflect an unresolved V gene, and the others are unexplained. That table is the source of V, J and clone size, and D and trimming were worked out from the DNA. The sample has approximately 59,000 clones on record, 85% to 95% of them singletons. Clones ranked in the top ten supply 10% of the sample.

These data come from a study of PD-1 blockade in classical Hodgkin lymphoma (dated by TCRdb to the early 2020s). Turning to the overall study: Nivolumab dosing was 3 mg/kg intravenously every 2 weeks, continuing until either disease progression or unacceptable toxicity. A peripheral blood immune signature of response to PD-1 blockade in classical Hodgkin lymphoma was defined using TCR beta sequencing and CyTOF.

The investigation overall reported the following: By C4D1, a significant rise was seen in CD4+ TCR diversity but not in CD8+ TCR diversity (p=0.0027 vs p=0.16), and the rise was most apparent among complete responders (p=0.02). Newly diagnosed patients were reported to have lower baseline TCR diversity than healthy donors, and relapsed/refractory patients were reported to have lower baseline TCR diversity still. Among trial patients, those achieving complete response had baseline diversity similar to that of newly diagnosed patients, while diversity was significantly lower in partial responders and progressors. Diversity was lower in patients who began nivolumab less than 1 year after ASCT, so these patients were left out of later analyses to avoid confounding by immune reconstitution. Only a single clinical trial cohort was studied, and what caused the repertoire differences, possibly disease activity or prior therapy, remained undefined.

The CDR1 and CDR2 encoded by the germline V gene are MNHEY and SVGAGI. V is clipped by 2 bases and J by 4 bases, and the sequence between their germline boundaries is 10 bases long. The CDR3 runs 14 amino acids, cysteine and phenylalanine included. This entry keeps only the CDR3 DNA: 42 bases, framed from base 1. The time point tag for this specimen amounts to: cycle 2 day 1 (C2D1) of nivolumab. Every trial patient had relapsed after autologous stem cell transplantation, and cohorts A, B and C differed in prior brentuximab vedotin exposure. The trial cohort included fewer than 60 patients with relapsed/refractory classical Hodgkin lymphoma, and each patient had a best overall response of complete response, partial response or progressive disease. Single-agent nivolumab was administered to trial patients in the multi-cohort phase II CheckMate 205 trial. An independent review committee assessed best overall response by applying the 2007 International Working Group response criteria. PBMCs from the trial were collected at three points: immediately before nivolumab initiation (C1D1), and during therapy at cycle 2 day 1 and cycle 4 day 1. After peripheral blood was drawn into 8 mL Vacutainer Cell Preparation Tubes, PBMCs were isolated by centrifugation and then cryopreserved.

The TCR comes from a human donor with classical Hodgkin lymphoma. The sequence joins TRBV6-5 to TRBJ2-3; the D gene is perhaps TRBD1 or TRBD2, as each covers 6 bases. The source was peripheral blood mononuclear cells (PBMCs), collected before the second cycle of nivolumab. The nucleotide sequence is TGTGCCAGCAGTTACGGGGGGCCTGCAGATACGCAGTATTTT. Its coded protein is CASSYGGPADTQYF.